This T cell receptor (beta chain) came from a study of T cells after yellow fever vaccination. Study results and caveats: Weaker overall was a secondary response that nonetheless peaked faster, on day 5 versus 15. Reappearance after the booster was seen for most primary-vaccination clones, at 95% to 97% CD4 and 70% to 90% CD8.

This clonotype was observed at least ten times. What it binds is unknown. Template switching with 5'RACE generated the TCR cDNA and added a universal primer site and UMIs. TCRdb passed the 5' RACE reads through MiXCR, listing each CDR3 protein once. The sample lists over 200,000 distinct CDR3 sequences, 5.5% to 8.5% occurring once. Germline CDR1 is KGHSH and CDR2 is LQKENI. J lost 3 bases, V lost 3 bases, and 4 bases had no gene match. CDR3 size: 14 residues. The sequencing here drew on CD4+ T cells sorted from PBMCs, taken on the day of the yellow fever booster vaccination. This clonotype was sampled from a man aged 30 to 45 who received the YFV17D yellow fever vaccine. The rearrangement joins TRBV18 to TRBJ2-7; 8 bases are shared with TRBD2. CDR3 protein: CASSPSSGYYEQYF. The CDR3 coding sequence is TGTGCCAGCTCACCGTCTAGCGGGTACTACGAGCAGTACTTC.